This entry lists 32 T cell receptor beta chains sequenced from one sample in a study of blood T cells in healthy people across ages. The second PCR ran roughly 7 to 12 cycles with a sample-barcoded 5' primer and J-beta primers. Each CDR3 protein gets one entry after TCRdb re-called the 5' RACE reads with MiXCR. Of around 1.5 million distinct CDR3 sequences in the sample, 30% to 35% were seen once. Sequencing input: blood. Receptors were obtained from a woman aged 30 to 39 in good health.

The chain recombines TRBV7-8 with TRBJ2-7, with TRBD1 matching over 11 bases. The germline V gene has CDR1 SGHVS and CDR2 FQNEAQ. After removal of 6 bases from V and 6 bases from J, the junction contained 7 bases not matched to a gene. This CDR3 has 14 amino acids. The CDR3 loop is CASRSGTGGFEQYF. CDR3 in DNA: TGTGCCAGCAGGTCCGGGACAGGGGGATTCGAGCAGTACTTC.

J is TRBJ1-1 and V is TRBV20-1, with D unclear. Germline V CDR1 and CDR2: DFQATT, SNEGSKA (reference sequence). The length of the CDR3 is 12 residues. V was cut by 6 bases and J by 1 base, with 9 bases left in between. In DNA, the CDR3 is TGCAGTGCGCTGCTGAGGAACACTGAAGCTTTCTTT. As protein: CSALLRNTEAFF.

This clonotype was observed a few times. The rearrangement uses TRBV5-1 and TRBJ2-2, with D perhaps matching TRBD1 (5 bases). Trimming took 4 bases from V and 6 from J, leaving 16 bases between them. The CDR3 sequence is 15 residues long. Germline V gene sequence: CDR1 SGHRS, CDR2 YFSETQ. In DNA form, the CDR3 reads TGCGCCAGCAGCCAGAACAGGACAAACGCCGGGGAGCTGTTTTTT. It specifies CASSQNRTNAGELFF.

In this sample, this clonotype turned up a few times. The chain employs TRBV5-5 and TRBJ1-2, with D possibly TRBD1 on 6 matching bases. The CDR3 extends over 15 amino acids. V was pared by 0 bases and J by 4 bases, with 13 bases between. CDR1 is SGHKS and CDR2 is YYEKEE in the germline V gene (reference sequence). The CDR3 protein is CASSLVTGAGYGYTF. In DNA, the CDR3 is TGTGCCAGCAGCTTGGTTACGGGGGCTGGCTATGGCTACACCTTC.

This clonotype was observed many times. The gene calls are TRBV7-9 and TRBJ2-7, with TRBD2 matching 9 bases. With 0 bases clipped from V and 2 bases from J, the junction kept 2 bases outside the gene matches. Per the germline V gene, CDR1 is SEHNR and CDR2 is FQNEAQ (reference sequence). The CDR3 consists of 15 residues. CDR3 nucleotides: TGTGCCAGCAGCTTAGCCAGCGGGGGGACCTACGAGCAGTACTTC. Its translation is CASSLASGGTYEQYF. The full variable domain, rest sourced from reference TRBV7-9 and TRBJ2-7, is DTGVSQNPRHKITKRGQNVTFRCDPISEHNRLYWYRQTLGQGPEFLTYFQNEAQLEKSRLLSDRFSAERPKGSFSTLEIQRTEQGDSAMYLCASSLASGGTYEQYFGPGTRLTVT.

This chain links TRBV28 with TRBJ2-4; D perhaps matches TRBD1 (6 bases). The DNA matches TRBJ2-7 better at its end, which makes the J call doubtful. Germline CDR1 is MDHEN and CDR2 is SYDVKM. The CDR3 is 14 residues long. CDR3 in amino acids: CASSPSGHTYEQYF. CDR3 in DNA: TGTGCCAGCAGCCCCTCGGGACACACCTACGAGCAGTACTTC.

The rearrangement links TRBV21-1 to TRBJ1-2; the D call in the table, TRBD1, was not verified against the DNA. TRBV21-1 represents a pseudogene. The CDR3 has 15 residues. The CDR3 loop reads CASSNACGQGVGYTF. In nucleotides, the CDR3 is TGTGCCAGCAGCAATGCATGCGGACAGGGGGTCGGCTACACCTTC.

The CDR3 is CASSWRGLPRNEQYF. The CDR3 DNA is TGCGCCAGCAGCTGGAGGGGACTCCCTCGGAACGAGCAGTACTTC. This chain joins TRBV5-1 and TRBJ2-7, with D possibly TRBD2 on 6 matching bases. This CDR3 spans 15 amino acids. Trimming took off 3 bases at V and 5 bases at J, with 18 bases between the two ends. The germline V gene encodes CDR1 SGHRS and CDR2 YFSETQ. Full variable domain (outside the CDR3, taken from reference TRBV5-1 and TRBJ2-7): KAGVTQTPRYLIKTRGQQVTLSCSPISGHRSVSWYQQTPGQGLQFLFEYFSETQRNKGNFPGRFSGRQFSNSRSEMNVSTLELGDSALYLCASSWRGLPRNEQYFGPGTRLTVT.

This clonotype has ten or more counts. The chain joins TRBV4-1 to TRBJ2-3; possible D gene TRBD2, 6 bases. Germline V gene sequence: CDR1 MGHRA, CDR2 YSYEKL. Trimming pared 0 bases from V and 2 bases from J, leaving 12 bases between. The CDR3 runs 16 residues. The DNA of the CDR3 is TGCGCCAGCAGCCAAGAAAAGGCGGGGTTCACAGATACGCAGTATTTT. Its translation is CASSQEKAGFTDTQYF.

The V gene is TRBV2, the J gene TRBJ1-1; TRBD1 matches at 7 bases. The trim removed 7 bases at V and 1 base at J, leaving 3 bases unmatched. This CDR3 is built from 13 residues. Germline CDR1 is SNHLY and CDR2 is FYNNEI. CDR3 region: CASIGTANTEAFF. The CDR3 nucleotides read TGTGCCAGCATTGGGACAGCGAACACTGAAGCTTTCTTT.

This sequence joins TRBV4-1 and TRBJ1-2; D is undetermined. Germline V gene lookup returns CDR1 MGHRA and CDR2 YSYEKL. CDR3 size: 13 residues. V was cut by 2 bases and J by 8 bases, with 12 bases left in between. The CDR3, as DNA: TGCGCCAGCAGCCAACCTCGAGAGGGCGGCTACACCTTC. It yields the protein CASSQPREGGYTF.

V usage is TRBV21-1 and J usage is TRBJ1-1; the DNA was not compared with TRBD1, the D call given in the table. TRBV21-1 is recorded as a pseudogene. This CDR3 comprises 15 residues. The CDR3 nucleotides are TGTGCCAGCAGCATCAGGACAGGGCTGGGGACTGAAGCTTTCTTT. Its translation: CASSIRTGLGTEAFF.

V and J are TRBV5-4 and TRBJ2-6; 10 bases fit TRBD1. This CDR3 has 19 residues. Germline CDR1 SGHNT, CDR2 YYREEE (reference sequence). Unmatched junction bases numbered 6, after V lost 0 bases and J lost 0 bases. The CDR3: CASSLGPGTGVSGANVLTF. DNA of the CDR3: TGTGCCAGCAGCTTGGGCCCAGGGACAGGGGTCTCTGGGGCCAACGTCCTGACTTTC.

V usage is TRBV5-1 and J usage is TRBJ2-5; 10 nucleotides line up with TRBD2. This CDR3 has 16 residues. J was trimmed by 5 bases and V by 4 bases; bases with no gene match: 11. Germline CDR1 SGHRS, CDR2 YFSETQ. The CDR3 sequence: CASSPPQRGGGETQYF. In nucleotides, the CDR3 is TGCGCCAGCAGCCCCCCACAGCGGGGGGGAGGGGAGACCCAGTACTTC.

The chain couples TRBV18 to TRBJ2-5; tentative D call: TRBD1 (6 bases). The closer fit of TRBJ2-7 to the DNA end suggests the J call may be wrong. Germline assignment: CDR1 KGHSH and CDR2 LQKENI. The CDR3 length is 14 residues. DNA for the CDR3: TGTGCCAGCTCCCTAAGTACAGGGACCGACGAGCAGTACTTC. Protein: CASSLSTGTDEQYF.

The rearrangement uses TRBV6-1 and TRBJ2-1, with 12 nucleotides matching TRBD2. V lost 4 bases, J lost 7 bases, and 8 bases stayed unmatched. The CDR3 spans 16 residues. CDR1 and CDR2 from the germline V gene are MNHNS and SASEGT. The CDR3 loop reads CASSALAGGPGNEQFF. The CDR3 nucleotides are TGTGCCAGCAGTGCTCTAGCGGGAGGGCCAGGGAATGAGCAGTTCTTC.

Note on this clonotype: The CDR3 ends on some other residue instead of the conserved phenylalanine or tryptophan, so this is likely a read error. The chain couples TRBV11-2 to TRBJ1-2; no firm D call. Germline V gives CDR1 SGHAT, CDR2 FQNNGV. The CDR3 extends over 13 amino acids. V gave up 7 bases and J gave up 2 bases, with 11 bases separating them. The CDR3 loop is CASTPSGNYGYTL. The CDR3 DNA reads TGTGCCAGCACCCCCAGCGGGAACTATGGCTACACCTTA.

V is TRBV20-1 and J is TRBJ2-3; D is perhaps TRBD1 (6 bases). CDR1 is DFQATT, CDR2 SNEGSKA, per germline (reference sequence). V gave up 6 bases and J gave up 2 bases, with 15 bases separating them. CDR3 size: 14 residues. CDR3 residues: CSAPSQGNTDTQYF. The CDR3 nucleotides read TGCAGTGCCCCATCCCAGGGGAACACAGATACGCAGTATTTT.

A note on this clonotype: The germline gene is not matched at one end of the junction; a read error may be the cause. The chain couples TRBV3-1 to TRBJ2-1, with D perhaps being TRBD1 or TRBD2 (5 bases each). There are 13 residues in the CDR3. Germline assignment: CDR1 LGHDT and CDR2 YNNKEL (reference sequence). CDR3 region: CTSSQETRGKQFF. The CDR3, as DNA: TGTACCAGCAGCCAAGAAACTAGGGGAAAGCAGTTCTTC.

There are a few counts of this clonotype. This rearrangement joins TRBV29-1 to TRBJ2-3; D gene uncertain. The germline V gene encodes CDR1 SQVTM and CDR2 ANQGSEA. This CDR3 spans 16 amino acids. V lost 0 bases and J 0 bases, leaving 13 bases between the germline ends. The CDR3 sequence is CSVEDFAAVSTDTQYF. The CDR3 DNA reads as TGCAGCGTTGAAGATTTTGCGGCAGTGAGCACAGATACGCAGTATTTT.

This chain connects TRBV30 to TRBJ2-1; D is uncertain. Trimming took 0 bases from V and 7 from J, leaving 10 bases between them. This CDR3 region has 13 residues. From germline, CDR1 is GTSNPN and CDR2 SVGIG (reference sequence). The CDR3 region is CAWSVQRRNEQFF. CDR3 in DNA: TGTGCCTGGAGTGTACAGCGTAGAAATGAGCAGTTCTTC.

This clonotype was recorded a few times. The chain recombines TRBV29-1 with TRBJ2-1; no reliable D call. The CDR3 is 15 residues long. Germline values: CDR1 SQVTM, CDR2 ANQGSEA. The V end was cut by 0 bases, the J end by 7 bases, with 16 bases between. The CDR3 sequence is CSVEDPDFSGNEQFF. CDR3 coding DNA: TGCAGCGTTGAAGATCCAGACTTCAGTGGGAATGAGCAGTTCTTC.

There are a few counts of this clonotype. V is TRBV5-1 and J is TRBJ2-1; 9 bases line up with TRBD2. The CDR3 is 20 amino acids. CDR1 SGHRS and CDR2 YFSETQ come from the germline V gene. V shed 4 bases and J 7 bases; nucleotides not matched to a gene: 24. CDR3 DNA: TGCGCCAGCAGCCTGGTCAGGCCGTCGTTTCTCGCGGGAGGGGAAAATGAGCAGTTCTTC. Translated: CASSLVRPSFLAGGENEQFF.

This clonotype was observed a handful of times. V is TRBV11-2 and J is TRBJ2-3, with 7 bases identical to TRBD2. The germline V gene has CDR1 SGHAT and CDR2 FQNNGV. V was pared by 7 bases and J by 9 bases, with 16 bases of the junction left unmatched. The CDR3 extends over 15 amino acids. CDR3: CASNPLSGDSPTQYF. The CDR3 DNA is TGTGCCAGCAACCCCCTCAGCGGGGACTCCCCCACGCAGTATTTT.

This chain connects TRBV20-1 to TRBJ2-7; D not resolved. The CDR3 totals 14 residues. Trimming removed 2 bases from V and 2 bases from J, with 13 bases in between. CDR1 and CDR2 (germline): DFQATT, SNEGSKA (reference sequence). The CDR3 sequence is CSARRGRGAYEQYF. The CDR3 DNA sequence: TGCAGTGCTAGACGCGGCAGAGGAGCCTACGAGCAGTACTTC.

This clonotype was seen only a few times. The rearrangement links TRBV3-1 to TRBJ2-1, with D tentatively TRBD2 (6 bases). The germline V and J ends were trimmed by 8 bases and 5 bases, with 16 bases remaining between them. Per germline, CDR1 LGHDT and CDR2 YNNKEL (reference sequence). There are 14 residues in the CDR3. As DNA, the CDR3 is TGTGCCAGCCGGGGGAGCCAGATCCACAATGAGCAGTTCTTC. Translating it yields CASRGSQIHNEQFF.

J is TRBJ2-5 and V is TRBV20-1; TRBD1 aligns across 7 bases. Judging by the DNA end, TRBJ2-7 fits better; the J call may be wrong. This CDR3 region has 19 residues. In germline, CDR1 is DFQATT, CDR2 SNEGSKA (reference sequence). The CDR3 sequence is CSARVPKGQGWDRSDEQYF. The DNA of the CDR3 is TGCAGTGCTAGAGTCCCTAAGGGTCAAGGTTGGGACAGATCGGACGAGCAGTACTTC.

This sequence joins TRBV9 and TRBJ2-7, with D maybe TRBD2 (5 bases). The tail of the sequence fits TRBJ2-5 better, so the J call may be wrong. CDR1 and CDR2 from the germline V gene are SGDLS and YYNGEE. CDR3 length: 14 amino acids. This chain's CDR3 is CASSVDEGWKTQYF. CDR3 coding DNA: TGTGCCAGCAGCGTAGATGAGGGTTGGAAGACCCAGTACTTC.

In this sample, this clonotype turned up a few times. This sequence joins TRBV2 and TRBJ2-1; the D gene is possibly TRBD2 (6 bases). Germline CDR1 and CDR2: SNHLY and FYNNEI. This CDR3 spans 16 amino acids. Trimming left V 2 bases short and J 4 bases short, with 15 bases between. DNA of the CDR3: TGTGCCAGCAGTGAATCCACCGGGACTCCATACAATGAGCAGTTCTTC. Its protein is CASSESTGTPYNEQFF.

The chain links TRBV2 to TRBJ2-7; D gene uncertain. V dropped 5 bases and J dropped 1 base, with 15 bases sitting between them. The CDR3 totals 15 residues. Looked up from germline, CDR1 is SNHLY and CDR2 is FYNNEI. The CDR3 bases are TGTGCCAGCAGTCCGCGAACACAGCAATCCTACGAGCAGTACTTC. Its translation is CASSPRTQQSYEQYF.

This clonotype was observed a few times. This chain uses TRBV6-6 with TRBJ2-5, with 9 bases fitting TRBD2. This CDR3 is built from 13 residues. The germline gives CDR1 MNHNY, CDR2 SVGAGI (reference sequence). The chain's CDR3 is CASGTSNEETQYF. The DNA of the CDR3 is TGTGCTTCGGGGACTAGCAATGAGGAGACCCAGTACTTC.

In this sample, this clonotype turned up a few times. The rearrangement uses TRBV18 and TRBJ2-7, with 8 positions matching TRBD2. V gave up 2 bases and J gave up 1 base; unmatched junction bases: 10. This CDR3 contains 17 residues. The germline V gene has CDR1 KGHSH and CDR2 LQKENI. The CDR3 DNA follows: TGTGCCAGCTCACCAAATACAACTAGCGGCCAATCCTACGAGCAGTACTTC. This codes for CASSPNTTSGQSYEQYF.